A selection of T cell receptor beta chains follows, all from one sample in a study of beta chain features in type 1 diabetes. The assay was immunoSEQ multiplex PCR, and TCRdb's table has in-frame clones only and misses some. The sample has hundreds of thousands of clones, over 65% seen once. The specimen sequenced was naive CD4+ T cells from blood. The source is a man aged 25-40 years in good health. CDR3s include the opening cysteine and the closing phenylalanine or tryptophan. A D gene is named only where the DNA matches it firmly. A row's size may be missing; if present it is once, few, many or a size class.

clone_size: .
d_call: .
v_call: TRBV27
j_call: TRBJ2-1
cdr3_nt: TGTGCCAGCAGTTTATCCTCCTACAATGAGCAGTTCTTC
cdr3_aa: CASSLSSYNEQFF

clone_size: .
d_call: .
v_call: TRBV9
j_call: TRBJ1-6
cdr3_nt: TGTGCCAGCAGCCCTGGACAGTCCCTCTCCTATAATTCACCCCTCCACTTT
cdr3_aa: CASSPGQSLSYNSPLHF

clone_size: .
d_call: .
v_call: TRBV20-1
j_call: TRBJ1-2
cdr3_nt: TGCAGTGCTAGTCCGGACACTGGCTACACCTTC
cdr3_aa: CSASPDTGYTF

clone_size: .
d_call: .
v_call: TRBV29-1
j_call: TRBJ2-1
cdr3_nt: TGCAGCGTTGACGGCCAGGGGACCAATGAGCAGTTCTTC
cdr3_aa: CSVDGQGTNEQFF

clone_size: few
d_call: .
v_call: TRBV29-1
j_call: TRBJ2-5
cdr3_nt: TGCAGCGCCAAAGGGGGAGTCTTTAGGGAGACCCAGTACTTC
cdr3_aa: CSAKGGVFRETQYF

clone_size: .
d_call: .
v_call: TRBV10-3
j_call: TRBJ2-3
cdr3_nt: TGTGCCATCACCAAACACAGGGATACTAGCACAGATACGCAGTATTTT
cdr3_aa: CAITKHRDTSTDTQYF

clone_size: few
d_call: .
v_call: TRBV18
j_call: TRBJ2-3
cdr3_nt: TGTGCCAGCTCACCAGTGCCAGGCACAGATACGCAGTATTTT
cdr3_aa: CASSPVPGTDTQYF

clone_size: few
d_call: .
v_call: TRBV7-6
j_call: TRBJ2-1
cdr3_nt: TGTGCCAGCAGCTTAGGCAATGAGCAGTTCTTC
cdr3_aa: CASSLGNEQFF

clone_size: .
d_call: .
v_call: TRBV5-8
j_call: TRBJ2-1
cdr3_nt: TGTGCCAGCAGCGAGGACGGTAGCTCCTACAATGAGCAGTTCTTC
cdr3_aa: CASSEDGSSYNEQFF

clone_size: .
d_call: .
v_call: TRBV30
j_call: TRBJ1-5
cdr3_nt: TGTGCCTGGAGTGACAGAGGTCATCAGCCCCAGCATTTT
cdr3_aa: CAWSDRGHQPQHF

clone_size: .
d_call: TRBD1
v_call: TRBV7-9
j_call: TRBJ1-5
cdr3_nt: TGTGCCAGCTCCCGGACAGGGCTGGATCAGCCCCAGCATTTT
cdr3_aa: CASSRTGLDQPQHF

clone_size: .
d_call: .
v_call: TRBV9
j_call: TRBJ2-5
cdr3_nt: TGTGCCAGCAGCGTAGCTAGTAAAGAGACCCAGTACTTC
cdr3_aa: CASSVASKETQYF

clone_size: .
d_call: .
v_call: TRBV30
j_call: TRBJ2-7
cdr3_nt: TGTGCCTGGAGTGTAATTCGGGGCCACGAGCAGTACTTC
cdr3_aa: CAWSVIRGHEQYF

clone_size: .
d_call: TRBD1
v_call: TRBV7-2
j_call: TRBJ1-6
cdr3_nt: TGTGCCAGCAGCCGCCGCGCAGGGGGGAATTCACCCCTCCACTTT
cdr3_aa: CASSRRAGGNSPLHF

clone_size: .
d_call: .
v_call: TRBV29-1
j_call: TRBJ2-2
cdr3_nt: TGCAGCGTTGTTCCAGGGGCGAACACCGGGGAGCTGTTTTTT
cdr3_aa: CSVVPGANTGELFF

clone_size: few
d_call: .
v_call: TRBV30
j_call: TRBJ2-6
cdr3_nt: TGTGCCTGGAAGGAACGTCGGGCTGGGGCCAACGTCCTGACTTTC
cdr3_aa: CAWKERRAGANVLTF

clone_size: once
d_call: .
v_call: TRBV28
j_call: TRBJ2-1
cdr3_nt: TGTGCCAGCAGTCCGCCATACAGGGAACGTGAGCAGTTCTTC
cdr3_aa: CASSPPYREREQFF

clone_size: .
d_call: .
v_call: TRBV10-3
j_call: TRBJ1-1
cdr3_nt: TGTGCCTCCGTCGGACAGAAGAACACTGAAGCTTTCTTT
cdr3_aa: CASVGQKNTEAFF

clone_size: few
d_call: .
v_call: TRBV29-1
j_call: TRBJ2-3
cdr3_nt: TGCAGCGTTTCGGAGAACACAGATACGCAGTATTTT
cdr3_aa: CSVSENTDTQYF

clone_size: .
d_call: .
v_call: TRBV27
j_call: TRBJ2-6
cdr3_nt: TGTGCCAGCAGTTTACTGTCATCCGGGGCCAACGTCCTGACTTTC
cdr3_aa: CASSLLSSGANVLTF

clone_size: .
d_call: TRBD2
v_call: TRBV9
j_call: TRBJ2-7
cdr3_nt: TGTGCCAGCAGCGTAGCTTATTCTAGCGGGACCTCCTACGAGCAGTACTTC
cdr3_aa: CASSVAYSSGTSYEQYF

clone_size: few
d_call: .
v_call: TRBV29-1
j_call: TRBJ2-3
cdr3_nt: TGCAGCGTCGGTAAATTCGGCGGGAGCACAGATACGCAGTATTTT
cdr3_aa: CSVGKFGGSTDTQYF

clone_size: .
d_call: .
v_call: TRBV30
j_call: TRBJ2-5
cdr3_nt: TGTGCCTGGAGCCTTAATAAGGAGACCCAGTACTTC
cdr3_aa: CAWSLNKETQYF

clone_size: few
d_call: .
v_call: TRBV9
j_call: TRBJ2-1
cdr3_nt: TGTGCCAGCAGCGTTGGCAGAAGCTCCTACAATGAGCAGTTCTTC
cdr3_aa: CASSVGRSSYNEQFF

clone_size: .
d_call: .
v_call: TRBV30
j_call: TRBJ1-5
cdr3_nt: TGTGCCTGGAGCCCAGGACAGCAGGGAGGTTTTAGCAATCAGCCCCAGCATTTT
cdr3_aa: CAWSPGQQGGFSNQPQHF

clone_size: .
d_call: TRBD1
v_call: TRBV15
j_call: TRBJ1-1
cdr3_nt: TGTGCCACCAGCACAGACAGGGTTGCTGAAGCTTTCTTT
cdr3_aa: CATSTDRVAEAFF

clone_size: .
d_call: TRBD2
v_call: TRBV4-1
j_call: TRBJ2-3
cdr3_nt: TGCGCCAGCAGCCAAGGGGCTAGCGGGGCAGGAGATACGCAGTATTTT
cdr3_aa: CASSQGASGAGDTQYF

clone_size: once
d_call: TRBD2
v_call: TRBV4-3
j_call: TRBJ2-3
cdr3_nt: TGCGCCAGCAGCCGGACGACTAGCGGGAGTACAGATACGCAGTATTTT
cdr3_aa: CASSRTTSGSTDTQYF

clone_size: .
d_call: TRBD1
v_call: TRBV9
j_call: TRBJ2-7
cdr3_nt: TGTGCCAGCAGCGCGAGAGGGACAGGCCCCCGCGAGCAGTACTTC
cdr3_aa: CASSARGTGPREQYF

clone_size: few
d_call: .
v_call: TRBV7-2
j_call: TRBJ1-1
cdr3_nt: TGTGCCAGCAGCTTAGCGGCCGGGTACGGCACTGAAGCTTTCTTT
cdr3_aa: CASSLAAGYGTEAFF

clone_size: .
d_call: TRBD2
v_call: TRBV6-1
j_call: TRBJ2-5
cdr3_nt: TGTGCCAGCAGTGCGACTAGCGGGAGTCGAGAGACCCAGTACTTC
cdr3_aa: CASSATSGSRETQYF

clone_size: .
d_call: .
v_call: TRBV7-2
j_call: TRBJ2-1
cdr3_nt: TGTGCCAGCAGCTCAGGGCTACCGTACAATGAGCAGTTCTTC
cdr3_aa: CASSSGLPYNEQFF

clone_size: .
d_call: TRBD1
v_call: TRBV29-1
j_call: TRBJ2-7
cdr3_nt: TGCAGCGTTAGAGTACAGGGGCCCACCTACGAGCAGTACTTC
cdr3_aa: CSVRVQGPTYEQYF

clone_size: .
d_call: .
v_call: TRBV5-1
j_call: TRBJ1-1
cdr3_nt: TGCGCCAGCAGCTCCCAGGGTAACACTGAAGCTTTCTTT
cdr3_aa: CASSSQGNTEAFF

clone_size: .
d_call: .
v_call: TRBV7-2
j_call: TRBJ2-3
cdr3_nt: TGTGCCAGCAGCTTCCTCCATGGGCCGGATACGCAGTATTTT
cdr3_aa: CASSFLHGPDTQYF

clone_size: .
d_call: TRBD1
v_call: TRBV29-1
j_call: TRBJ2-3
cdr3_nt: TGCAGCGTTGCCCGGACAGGGACAGATACGCAGTATTTT
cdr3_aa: CSVARTGTDTQYF

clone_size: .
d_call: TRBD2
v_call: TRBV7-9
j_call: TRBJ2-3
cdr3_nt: TGTGCCAGCCTCGGGACTAGCGGCACAGATACGCAGTATTTT
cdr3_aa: CASLGTSGTDTQYF

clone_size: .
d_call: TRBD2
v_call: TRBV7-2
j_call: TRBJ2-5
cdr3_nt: TGTGCCAGCAGCTCAGCGGGACTAGCGGGATCCGAGACCCAGTACTTC
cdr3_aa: CASSSAGLAGSETQYF

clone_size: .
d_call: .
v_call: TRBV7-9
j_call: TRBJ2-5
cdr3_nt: TGTGCCAGCAGACAATTCGACAGAAAAGAGACCCAGTACTTC
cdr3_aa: CASRQFDRKETQYF

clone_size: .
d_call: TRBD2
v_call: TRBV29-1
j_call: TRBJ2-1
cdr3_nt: TGCAGCGTAGCCGGGACTAGCGGGACGAATGAGCAGTTCTTC
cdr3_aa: CSVAGTSGTNEQFF

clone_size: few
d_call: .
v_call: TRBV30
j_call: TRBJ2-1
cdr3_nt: TGTGCCTGGAGTGTAAGCGTGGAGGGAGGGTTCTTC
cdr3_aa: CAWSVSVEGGFF

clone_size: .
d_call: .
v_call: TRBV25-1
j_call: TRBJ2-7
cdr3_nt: TGTGCCAGCAGTGGACGGCCCTACGAGCAGTACTTC
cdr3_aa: CASSGRPYEQYF

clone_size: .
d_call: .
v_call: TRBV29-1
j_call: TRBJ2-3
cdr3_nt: TGCAGCGTGGCAAGAGATACGCAGTATTTT
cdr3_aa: CSVARDTQYF

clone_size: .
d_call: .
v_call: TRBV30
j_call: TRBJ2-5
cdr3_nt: TGTGCCTGGAGTGGCAGGGGACAAGAGACCCAGTACTTC
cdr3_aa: CAWSGRGQETQYF

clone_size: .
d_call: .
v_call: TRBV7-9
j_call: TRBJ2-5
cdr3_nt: TGTGCCAGCAGCTCTAGGGAGACCCAGTACTTC
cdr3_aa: CASSSRETQYF

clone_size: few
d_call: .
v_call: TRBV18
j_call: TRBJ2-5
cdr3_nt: TGTGCCAGCTCACCAATGGGGAGTGGAGAGACCCAGTACTTC
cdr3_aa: CASSPMGSGETQYF

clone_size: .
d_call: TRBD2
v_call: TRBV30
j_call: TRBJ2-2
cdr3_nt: TGTGCCTGGAATTCAGCGGGAGGAACCGGGGAGCTGTTTTTT
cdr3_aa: CAWNSAGGTGELFF

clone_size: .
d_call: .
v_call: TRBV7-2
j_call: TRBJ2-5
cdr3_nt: TGTGCCAGCAGCTTAGTCCCCGGTCCCGGGGGTAGCGGAGAGACCCAGTACTTC
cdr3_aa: CASSLVPGPGGSGETQYF

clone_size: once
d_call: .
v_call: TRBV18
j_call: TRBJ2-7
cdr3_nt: TGTGCCAGCTCACCACCATCAAGGGGCGATCAGTACTTC
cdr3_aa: CASSPPSRGDQYF

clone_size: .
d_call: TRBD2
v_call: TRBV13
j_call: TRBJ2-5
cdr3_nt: TGTGCCAGCAGAATGGCGGGGGGGCCGCCGGAGCAGTACTTC
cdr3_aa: CASRMAGGPPEQYF